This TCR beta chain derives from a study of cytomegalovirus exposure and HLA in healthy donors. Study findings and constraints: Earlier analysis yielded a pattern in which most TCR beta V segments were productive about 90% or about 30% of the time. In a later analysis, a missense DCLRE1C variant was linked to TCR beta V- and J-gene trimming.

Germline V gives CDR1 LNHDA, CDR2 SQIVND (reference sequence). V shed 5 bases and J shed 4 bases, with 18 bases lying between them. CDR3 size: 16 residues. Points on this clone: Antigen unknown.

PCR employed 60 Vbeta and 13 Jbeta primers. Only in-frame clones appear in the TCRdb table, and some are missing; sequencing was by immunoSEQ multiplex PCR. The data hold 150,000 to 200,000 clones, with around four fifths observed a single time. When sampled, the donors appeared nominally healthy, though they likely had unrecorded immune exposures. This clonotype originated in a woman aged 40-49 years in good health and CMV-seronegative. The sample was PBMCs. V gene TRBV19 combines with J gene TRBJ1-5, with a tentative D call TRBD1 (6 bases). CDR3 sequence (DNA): TGTGCCAGTAGTTTTAGAGGGGGTCAGAGAAATCAGCCCCAGCATTTT. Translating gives CASSFRGGQRNQPQHF.